The rows below give T cell receptor beta chains drawn from one sample of a study of OX40 agonist ivuxolimab in advanced cancers. Method: immunoSEQ multiplex PCR; TCRdb's copy keeps in-frame clones and lacks some. The sample consists of 52,000 or so clones, approximately 91% of them appearing once. Specimen: CD4+ or CD8+ T cells sorted from blood, collected in a trial of the OX40 agonist ivuxolimab. The receptors were sampled from an adult with an advanced solid tumor such as melanoma, head and neck, liver or kidney cancer. Both conserved end residues are part of each CDR3. Each record gives: clone size, J gene, D gene, V gene, CDR3 protein, CDR3 DNA. The D gene is left open where the match is weak. Size tells how often a clone was seen (once, few, many) or the class of an expanded clone, and some rows leave it out.

clone_size: -
j_call: TRBJ2-7
d_call: -
v_call: TRBV9
cdr3_aa: CASSPNPTVRGEQYF
cdr3_nt: TGTGCCAGCAGCCCAAATCCGACAGTCAGAGGCGAGCAGTACTTC

clone_size: few
j_call: TRBJ2-5
d_call: -
v_call: TRBV7-7
cdr3_aa: CASSAGTGELAQYF
cdr3_nt: TGTGCTAGCAGCGCAGGGACTGGGGAGCTGGCCCAGTACTTC

clone_size: -
j_call: TRBJ1-1
d_call: -
v_call: TRBV19
cdr3_aa: CASSMHLPPKTEAFF
cdr3_nt: TGTGCCAGTAGTATGCATCTCCCACCGAAGACTGAAGCTTTCTTT

clone_size: -
j_call: TRBJ2-7
d_call: TRBD1
v_call: TRBV9
cdr3_aa: CASSVGQGSTYEQYF
cdr3_nt: TGTGCCAGCAGCGTAGGACAGGGTTCTACCTACGAGCAGTACTTC

clone_size: -
j_call: TRBJ2-7
d_call: -
v_call: TRBV28
cdr3_aa: CASSSPGRGSPYEQYF
cdr3_nt: TGTGCCAGCAGTTCACCGGGCAGGGGAAGTCCCTACGAGCAGTACTTC

clone_size: -
j_call: TRBJ2-7
d_call: TRBD2
v_call: TRBV11-1
cdr3_aa: CASSPLDGRAYEQYF
cdr3_nt: TGTGCCAGCAGCCCCCTGGACGGGAGGGCCTACGAGCAGTACTTC

clone_size: few
j_call: TRBJ1-5
d_call: -
v_call: TRBV13
cdr3_aa: CASSVRGQGQPQHF
cdr3_nt: TGTGCCAGCAGCGTACGGGGGCAGGGTCAGCCCCAGCATTTT

clone_size: -
j_call: TRBJ1-1
d_call: TRBD1
v_call: TRBV28
cdr3_aa: CASSPGTVLMNTEAFF
cdr3_nt: TGTGCCAGCAGCCCTGGGACAGTACTCATGAACACTGAAGCTTTCTTT

clone_size: -
j_call: TRBJ1-1
d_call: TRBD1
v_call: TRBV14
cdr3_aa: CASSLSRGTEAFF
cdr3_nt: TGTGCCAGCAGCCTTTCCAGGGGGACTGAAGCTTTCTTT

clone_size: -
j_call: TRBJ2-5
d_call: TRBD2
v_call: TRBV27
cdr3_aa: CASRPLGGRAKETQYF
cdr3_nt: TGTGCCAGCAGACCCCTCGGCGGGAGAGCAAAAGAGACCCAGTACTTC

clone_size: once
j_call: TRBJ2-1
d_call: TRBD2
v_call: TRBV7-3
cdr3_aa: CASSSRRLAGGTEQFF
cdr3_nt: TGTGCCAGCAGCTCCCGACGGCTAGCGGGGGGGACTGAGCAGTTCTTC

clone_size: -
j_call: TRBJ1-2
d_call: -
v_call: TRBV28
cdr3_aa: CASSPGGANYGYTF
cdr3_nt: TGTGCCAGCAGTCCGGGGGGCGCTAACTATGGCTACACCTTC

clone_size: -
j_call: TRBJ2-5
d_call: TRBD1
v_call: TRBV5-4
cdr3_aa: CASSLGTGLGETQYF
cdr3_nt: TGTGCCAGCAGCCTCGGGACAGGCCTCGGGGAGACCCAGTACTTC

clone_size: -
j_call: TRBJ1-2
d_call: TRBD1
v_call: TRBV6-1
cdr3_aa: CASSGQGEGYTF
cdr3_nt: TGTGCCAGCTCCGGACAGGGGGAAGGCTACACCTTC

clone_size: once
j_call: TRBJ1-3
d_call: TRBD1
v_call: TRBV7-6
cdr3_aa: CASSVGRGRGNTIYF
cdr3_nt: TGTGCCAGCAGCGTGGGGAGGGGGCGAGGAAACACCATATATTTT

clone_size: once
j_call: TRBJ2-7
d_call: TRBD1
v_call: TRBV19
cdr3_aa: CASSIEGAWYEQYF
cdr3_nt: TGTGCCAGTAGTATCGAGGGGGCTTGGTACGAGCAGTACTTC

clone_size: -
j_call: TRBJ2-1
d_call: -
v_call: TRBV19
cdr3_aa: CASQAQYSYNEQFF
cdr3_nt: TGTGCCAGCCAGGCCCAGTACTCCTACAATGAGCAGTTCTTC

clone_size: -
j_call: TRBJ2-7
d_call: -
v_call: TRBV7-9
cdr3_aa: CASSLGTTYEQYF
cdr3_nt: TGTGCCAGCAGCTTGGGCACTACCTACGAGCAGTACTTC

clone_size: -
j_call: TRBJ1-2
d_call: -
v_call: TRBV6-5
cdr3_aa: CASNPDGGQNRGYTF
cdr3_nt: TGTGCCAGCAACCCCGACGGGGGGCAGAACCGGGGCTACACCTTC

clone_size: -
j_call: TRBJ2-6
d_call: -
v_call: TRBV21-1
cdr3_aa: CASSSFTGVSGANVLTF
cdr3_nt: TGTGCCAGCAGCAGTTTTACCGGGGTGTCTGGGGCCAACGTCCTGACTTTC

clone_size: -
j_call: TRBJ1-1
d_call: -
v_call: TRBV7-9
cdr3_aa: CASSFKGNTEAFF
cdr3_nt: TGTGCCAGCAGCTTTAAAGGAAACACTGAAGCTTTCTTT

clone_size: -
j_call: TRBJ2-3
d_call: TRBD1
v_call: TRBV27
cdr3_aa: CASSLSRGRTDTQYF
cdr3_nt: TGTGCCAGCAGTTTATCAAGGGGGCGAACAGATACGCAGTATTTT

clone_size: once
j_call: TRBJ2-2
d_call: TRBD1
v_call: TRBV18
cdr3_aa: CASSTTGVTTGELFF
cdr3_nt: TGTGCCAGCTCAACGACAGGGGTGACCACCGGGGAGCTGTTTTTT

clone_size: -
j_call: TRBJ2-6
d_call: -
v_call: TRBV6-6
cdr3_aa: CASSYMAASGANVLTF
cdr3_nt: TGTGCCAGCAGTTACATGGCAGCCTCTGGGGCCAACGTCCTGACTTTC

clone_size: -
j_call: TRBJ1-2
d_call: -
v_call: TRBV6-4
cdr3_aa: CASSRGDGGYTF
cdr3_nt: TGTGCCAGCAGCCGGGGAGACGGTGGCTACACCTTC

clone_size: once
j_call: TRBJ2-2
d_call: -
v_call: TRBV6-1
cdr3_aa: CASSEAWQQNTGELFF
cdr3_nt: TGTGCCAGCAGTGAAGCGTGGCAGCAGAACACCGGGGAGCTGTTTTTT

clone_size: -
j_call: TRBJ1-5
d_call: -
v_call: TRBV28
cdr3_aa: CASSSGGQPQHF
cdr3_nt: TGTGCCAGCAGTTCGGGGGGACAGCCCCAGCATTTT